This T cell receptor beta chain is drawn from a study of T cells in Graves' hyperthyroidism and ophthalmopathy. Study-level findings and limits: Stable hyperthyroidism was told apart from ophthalmopathy by a model built on 13 V-J features. Blood also showed most of the thyroid clonotypes that were expanded above 0.001.

Amplification yielded TCR beta CDR3 regions, with RNA transcripts as the source. TCR CDR3 underwent first-round RT-PCR with the HTBI primer set. From the multiplex PCR reads, TCRdb called clonotypes with MiXCR, one entry per CDR3 protein. The sample has 350,000 to 450,000 distinct CDR3 sequences, over 11% seen once; the top ten hold around 28%. The germline V gene encodes CDR1 DFQATT and CDR2 SNEGSKA (reference sequence). The CDR3 consists of 12 residues. Comment on this clonotype: As yet, its antigen is unknown. This may come from a read error, since a much larger clone is one base off.

Criteria for exclusion of patients were uncontrolled infection, other autoimmune disease, pregnancy or lactation. 9.5 to 10 ml fresh peripheral blood yielded the PBMCs. Sequencing was performed on blood. J is TRBJ2-7 and V is TRBV20-1; TRBD2 matches 11 bases. The TCR sequence derives from a man aged 50 or older with Graves' ophthalmopathy. This CDR3 reads CSAGGLADGQYF. The CDR3 nucleotides read TGCAGCGCAGGGGGACTAGCGGACGGGCAGTACTTC.